This T cell receptor beta chain was sequenced for a study of shared clonotypes between healthy human individuals. Here immunoSEQ multiplex PCR was the method, and the copy in TCRdb shows in-frame clones only, minus some. The table lists about 990,000 clones, more than 75% of them singletons. CD45RA-negative memory and CD45RA+ naive subsets were split from the CD4+ cells. The table lists this clone with a count of one. The same CDR3 arises from other DNA sequences in this sample as well. The source is a man between 18 and 35 years old in good health. Some clones in this sample may be carry-over from other donors' samples. Sequenced material: memory CD4+ T cells from PBMCs. As to subset: CD45RA-negative fraction.

The CDR3: CASSLNRNTEAFF. Here the CDR3 DNA reads TGTGCCAGCAGCTTAAATCGGAACACTGAAGCTTTCTTT. V gene TRBV7-2 combines with J gene TRBJ1-1; no clear D. V dropped 2 bases and J dropped 1 base, with 5 bases sitting between them. The CDR3 covers 13 residues. Germline V gene sequence: CDR1 SGHTA, CDR2 FQGNSA. Filled out from reference TRBV7-2 and TRBJ1-1, the complete variable domain reads GAGVSQSPSNKVTEKGKDVELRCDPISGHTALYWYRQSLGQGLEFLIYFQGNSAPDKSGLPSDRFSAERTGGSVSTLTIQRTQQEDSAVYLCASSLNRNTEAFFGQGTRLTVV.